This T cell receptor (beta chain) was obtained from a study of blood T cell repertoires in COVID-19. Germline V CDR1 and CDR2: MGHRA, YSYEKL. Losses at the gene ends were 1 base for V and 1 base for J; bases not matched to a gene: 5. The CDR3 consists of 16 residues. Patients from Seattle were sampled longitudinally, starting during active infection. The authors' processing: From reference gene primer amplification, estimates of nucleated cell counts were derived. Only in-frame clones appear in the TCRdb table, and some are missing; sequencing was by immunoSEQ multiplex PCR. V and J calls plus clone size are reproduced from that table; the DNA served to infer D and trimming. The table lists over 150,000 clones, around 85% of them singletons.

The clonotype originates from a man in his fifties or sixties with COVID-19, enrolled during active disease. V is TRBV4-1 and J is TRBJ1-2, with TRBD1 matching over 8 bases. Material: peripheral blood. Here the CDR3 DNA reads TGCGCCAGCAGCCAAGGAGGGACAGGCTTTAACTATGGCTACACCTTC. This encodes CASSQGGTGFNYGYTF.